This is a list of T cell receptor beta chains from one sample in a study of T cell responses to AZD1222 COVID-19 vaccine. The repertoire was sequenced with immunoSEQ multiplex PCR; TCRdb's copy has only in-frame clones and lacks some. Of more than 140,000 clones listed, around 89% are singletons. Sequenced here: peripheral blood, sampled on day 0 of MenACWY control vaccination. The receptors here all came from an adult in good health. CDR3s include the opening cysteine and the closing phenylalanine or tryptophan.

v_gene	j_gene	CDR3aa
TRBV6-1	TRBJ2-7	CASSEGPLSSYEQYF
TRBV6-5	TRBJ2-3	CASRQSGGDTQYF
TRBV5-5	TRBJ2-5	CASSRVGQQETQYF
TRBV3-1/TRBV3-2	TRBJ2-3	CASSQDGFGDTQYF
TRBV11-2	TRBJ2-7	CASSLVPGFYEQYF
TRBV5-1	TRBJ2-7	CASSLAESYEQYF
TRBV7-3	TRBJ2-2	CASSLSPTSHTGELFF
TRBV4-1	TRBJ1-6	CASSQGLQLRISPLHF
TRBV11-2	TRBJ1-4	CASSLPNGRESQKLFF
TRBV14	TRBJ2-5	CASSAWDRGQETQYF
TRBV29-1	TRBJ2-1	CSATQRESYNEQFF
TRBV7-2	TRBJ2-7	CASSLDRWGEQYF
TRBV27	TRBJ2-1	CASSFGRTNEQFF
TRBV27	TRBJ2-1	CASSPELAYNEQFF
TRBV4-3	TRBJ2-2	CASSQEIGGGNTGELFF
TRBV5-1	TRBJ2-6	CASALAGPNSGANVLTF
TRBV5-1	TRBJ1-3	CASSLDGGGGNTIYF
TRBV5-1	TRBJ2-3	CASSLSGRPDTQYF
TRBV7-9	TRBJ1-1	CASSGQANTEAFF
TRBV2	TRBJ1-1	CASSEERGSAEAFF
TRBV30	TRBJ2-2	CAWRTLGEAGELFF
TRBV5-8	TRBJ1-5	CASSLQNSNQPQHF
TRBV30	TRBJ1-1	CAWSAEINREAFF
TRBV5-6	TRBJ1-1	CASSLMPGQIEAFF
TRBV27	TRBJ2-2	CASSLGGRGTGELFF
TRBV9	TRBJ1-2	CASSVEAGSRGYGYTF
TRBV7-9	TRBJ1-5	CASSLKGYQPQHF
TRBV29-1	TRBJ2-7	CSVGHQSYEQYF
TRBV7-9	TRBJ1-2	CASSLGGSYGYTF
TRBV4-3	TRBJ1-6	CASSQDREKGTINSPLHF
TRBV2	TRBJ1-3	CASSGGAATGNTIYF
TRBV6-5	TRBJ1-2	CASRQTGAGDGYTF
TRBV5-1	TRBJ2-2	CASSWGTGNTGELFF
TRBV6-1	TRBJ1-1	CASSDRGEAFF
TRBV5-1	TRBJ2-7	CASSLAGVDEQYF
TRBV28	TRBJ2-5	CASSSTGREETQYF
TRBV6-5	TRBJ2-4	CASLSISNIQYF
TRBV7-9	TRBJ1-2	CASTPQGRYGYTF
TRBV29-1	TRBJ1-1	CSVDPNTEAFF
TRBV29-1	TRBJ1-2	CSVARTGGVGYTF
TRBV6-5	TRBJ2-4	CASGGQAKNIQYF
TRBV11-2	TRBJ2-1	CASRRIRDGNEQFF
TRBV5-1	TRBJ2-5	CASSLVPAGGRETQYF
TRBV18	TRBJ1-1	CASSPLDRAVTEAFF
TRBV7-9	TRBJ2-7	CASSLGAGGLSYEQYF
TRBV5-1	TRBJ2-1	CASSFVGGSYNEQFF
TRBV4-3	TRBJ1-1	CAITEGAPRAEAFF
TRBV11-3	TRBJ2-3	CASSPSQGADTQYF